This T cell receptor beta chain appears in the sequencing data of a study of T cell responses to AZD1222 COVID-19 vaccine (dated by TCRdb to about 2021). Concerning the study at large: TCR sequencing covered over 230 trial participants: nearly 210 given two doses of AZD1222 and about 26 given two doses of MenACWY control vaccine. Trial participants were enrolled into age subgroups of 18-55, 56-69 and 70-plus years, which contained roughly 150, 30 and 60 TCR-sequenced participants, respectively. The paper as a whole reports these results and caveats: Epitopes outside the regions mutated in the B.1.351 and B.1.1.7 variants were reportedly recognized by nearly half of the unique spike-specific TCRs. The vaccine-associated CD4 TCRs covered the entire spike protein, and the dominant responses fell in regions 160-218 and 743-854. Conclusions about previously exposed vaccinees are limited, since just 6 or 7 AZD1222 recipients were seropositive for SARS-CoV-2 at baseline. The 56-69-year group was small, and its depth increase did not reach significance, likely because of low power. No day 14 peak-response samples were available, so repertoires were characterized only after the peak T cell response. Spike-specific TCR breadth and depth rose significantly after two AZD1222 doses compared with day 0 and with MenACWY recipients. Participants were mostly white British and included more females than males, and it was suggested by the authors that clonal diversity may have been underestimated.

The time point label, as the study defines it: about 28 days (+/-7) after the second vaccine dose. AZD1222 recipients whose second dose came at about 4 weeks and those whose second dose came at about 12 weeks were combined into one group, since spike-specific TCR depth and breadth did not differ between the two schedules. Samples from vaccinated people were obtained from the UK trials COV001 and COV002, which included a single-blind randomized controlled phase 2/3 trial of AZD1222 (ChAdOx1 nCoV-19) in healthy adults. Trial participant PBMC samples were collected at day 0 and day 28 after the second dose for TCRbeta chain sequencing. In regard to this clone: Its antigen is still unknown. Base qualities are not recorded, but no much larger clone differs from it by a single base.

For CDR1 and CDR2, the germline V gene lists SNHLY and FYNNEI. From the cysteine through the phenylalanine, the CDR3 covers 13 amino acids. The entry retains the CDR3 DNA only, 39 bases that are in frame from base 1. Compared with germline, V lacks 9 bases and J lacks 5 bases; bases without a gene match: 10. The CDR3 regions of human TCRbeta chains were analyzed by immunosequencing. On the authors' methods: Repertoire TCRs were checked for matches against a reference library of SARS-CoV-2-specific TCRs that had been generated using the MIRA antigen-specificity platform. Breadth was defined as the fraction of unique TCRs that were SARS-CoV-2-associated, and depth was defined as the fraction of total T cells that were SARS-CoV-2-associated. Using the MIRA data, every spike-specific TCR was mapped to the spike region that the TCR reacted to and assigned to either a CD4 or a CD8 class. Log10-transformed breadth and depth values were compared by one-way ANOVA with Sidak's multiple comparisons tests. Entries here come from immuneACCESS through TCRdb and include only in-frame sequences with V and J called. Some clones fail to appear in such tables; in the studies checked, an unresolved V gene covers under half of the shortfall, and the cause of the remainder is unknown. The D gene and trimming were derived from the DNA, and the V and J assignments and clone size from that table. The sample has around 50,000 clones on record, 89% of them singletons. Less than 6% of the sample comes from the top ten.

The sequence joins TRBV2 to TRBJ2-7, with 7 bases matching TRBD1. This clonotype originated in an adult who received the AZD1222 COVID-19 vaccine. Specimen: peripheral blood, collected 28 days after the second AZD1222 dose. The CDR3 sequence is CASSGTDMDEQYF. The bases are TGTGCCAGTTCCGGGACAGATATGGACGAGCAGTACTTC.